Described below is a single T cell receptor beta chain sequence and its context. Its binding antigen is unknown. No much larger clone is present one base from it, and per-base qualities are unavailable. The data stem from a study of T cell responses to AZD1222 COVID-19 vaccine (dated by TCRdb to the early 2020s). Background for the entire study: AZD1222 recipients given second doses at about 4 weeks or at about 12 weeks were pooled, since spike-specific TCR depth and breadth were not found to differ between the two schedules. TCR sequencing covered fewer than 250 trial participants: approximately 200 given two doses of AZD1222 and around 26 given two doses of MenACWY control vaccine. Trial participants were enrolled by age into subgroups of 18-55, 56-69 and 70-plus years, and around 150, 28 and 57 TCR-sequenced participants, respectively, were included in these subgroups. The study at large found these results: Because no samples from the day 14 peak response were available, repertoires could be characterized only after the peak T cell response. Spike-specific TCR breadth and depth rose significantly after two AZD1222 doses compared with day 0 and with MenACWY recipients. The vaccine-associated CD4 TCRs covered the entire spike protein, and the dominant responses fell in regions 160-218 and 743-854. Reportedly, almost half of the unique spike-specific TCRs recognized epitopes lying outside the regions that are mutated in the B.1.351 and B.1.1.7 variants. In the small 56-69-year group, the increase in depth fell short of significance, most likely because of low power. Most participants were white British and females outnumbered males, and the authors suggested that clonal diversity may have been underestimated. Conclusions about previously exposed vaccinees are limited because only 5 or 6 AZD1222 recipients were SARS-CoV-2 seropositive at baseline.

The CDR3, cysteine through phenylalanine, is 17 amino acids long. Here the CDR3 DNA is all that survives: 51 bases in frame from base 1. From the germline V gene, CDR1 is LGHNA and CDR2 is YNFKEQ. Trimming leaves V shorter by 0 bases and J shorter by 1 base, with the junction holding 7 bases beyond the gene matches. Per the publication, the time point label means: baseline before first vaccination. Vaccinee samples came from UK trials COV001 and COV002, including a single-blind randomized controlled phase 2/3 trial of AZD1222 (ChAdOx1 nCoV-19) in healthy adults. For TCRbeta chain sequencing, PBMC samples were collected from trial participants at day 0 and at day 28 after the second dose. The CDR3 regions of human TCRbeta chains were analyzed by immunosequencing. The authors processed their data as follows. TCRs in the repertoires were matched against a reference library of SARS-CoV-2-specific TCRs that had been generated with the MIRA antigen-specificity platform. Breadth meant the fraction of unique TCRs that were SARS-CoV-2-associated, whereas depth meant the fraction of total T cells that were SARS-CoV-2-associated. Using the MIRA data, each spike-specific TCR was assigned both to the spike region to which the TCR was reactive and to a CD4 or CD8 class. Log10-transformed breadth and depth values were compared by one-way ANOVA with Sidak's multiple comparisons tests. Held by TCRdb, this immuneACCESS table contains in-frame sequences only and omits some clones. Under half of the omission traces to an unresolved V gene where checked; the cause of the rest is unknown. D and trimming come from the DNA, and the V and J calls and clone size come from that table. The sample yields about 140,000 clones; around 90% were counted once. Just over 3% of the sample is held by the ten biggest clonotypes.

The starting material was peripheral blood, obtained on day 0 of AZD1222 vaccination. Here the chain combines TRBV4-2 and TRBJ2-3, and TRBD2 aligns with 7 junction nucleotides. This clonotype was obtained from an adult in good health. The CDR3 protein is CASSQEVAGVGTDTQYF. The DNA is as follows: TGTGCCAGCAGCCAAGAAGTCGCGGGAGTGGGCACAGATACGCAGTATTTT.